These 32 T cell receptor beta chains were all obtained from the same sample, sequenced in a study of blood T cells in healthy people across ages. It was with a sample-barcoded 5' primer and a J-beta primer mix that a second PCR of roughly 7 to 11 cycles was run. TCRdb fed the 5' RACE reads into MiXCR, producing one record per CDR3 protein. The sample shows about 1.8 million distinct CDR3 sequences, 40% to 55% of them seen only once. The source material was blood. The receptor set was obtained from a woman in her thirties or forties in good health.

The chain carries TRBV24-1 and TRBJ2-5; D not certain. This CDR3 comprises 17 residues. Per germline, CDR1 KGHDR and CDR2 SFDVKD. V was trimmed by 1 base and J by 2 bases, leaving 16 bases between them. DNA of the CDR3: TGTGCCACCAGTGATTTATGGCCAGACTCGATTCAAGAGACCCAGTACTTC. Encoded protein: CATSDLWPDSIQETQYF.

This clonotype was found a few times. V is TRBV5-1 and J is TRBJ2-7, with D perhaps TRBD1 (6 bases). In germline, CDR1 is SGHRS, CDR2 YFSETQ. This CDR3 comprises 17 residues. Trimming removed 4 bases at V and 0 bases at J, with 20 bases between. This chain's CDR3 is CASSLPVSAQGSYEQYF. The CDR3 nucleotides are TGCGCCAGCAGCCTTCCCGTGTCGGCACAGGGCTCCTACGAGCAGTACTTC.

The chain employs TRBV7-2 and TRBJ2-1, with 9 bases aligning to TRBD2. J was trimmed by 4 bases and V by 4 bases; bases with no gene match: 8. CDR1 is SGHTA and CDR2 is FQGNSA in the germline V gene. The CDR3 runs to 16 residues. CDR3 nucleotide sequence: TGTGCCAGCAGCTCCCCCATAGCGGGGGCTTACAATGAGCAGTTCTTC. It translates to CASSSPIAGAYNEQFF. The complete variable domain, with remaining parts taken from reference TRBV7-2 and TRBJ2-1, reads GAGVSQSPSNKVTEKGKDVELRCDPISGHTALYWYRQSLGQGLEFLIYFQGNSAPDKSGLPSDRFSAERTGGSVSTLTIQRTQQEDSAVYLCASSSPIAGAYNEQFFGPGTRLTVL.

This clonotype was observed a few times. CDR3 residues: CASSSRLASQETQYF. The CDR3 coding sequence is TGTGCCAGCAGCTCCAGACTGGCGAGCCAAGAGACCCAGTACTTC. This rearrangement joins TRBV7-9 to TRBJ2-5; D remains ambiguous. Trimming shortened V by 4 bases and J by 1 base, and 13 bases separated the two germline ends. This CDR3 is 15 amino acids long. CDR1 is SEHNR and CDR2 is FQNEAQ in the germline V gene (reference sequence).

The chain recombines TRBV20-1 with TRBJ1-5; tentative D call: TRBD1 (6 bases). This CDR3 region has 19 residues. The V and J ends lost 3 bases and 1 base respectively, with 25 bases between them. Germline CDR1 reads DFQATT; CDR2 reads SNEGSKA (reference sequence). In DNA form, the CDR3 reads TGCAGTGCTAGTTCAGGGGCGTGGGGGGGGAGAGGGAGCAATCAGCCCCAGCATTTT. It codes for CSASSGAWGGRGSNQPQHF.

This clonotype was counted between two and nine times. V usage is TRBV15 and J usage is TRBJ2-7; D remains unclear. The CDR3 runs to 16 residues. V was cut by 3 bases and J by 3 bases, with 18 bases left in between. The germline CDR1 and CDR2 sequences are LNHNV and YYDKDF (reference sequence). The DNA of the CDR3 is TGTGCCACCAGCAGGGGCGGTTCACAGTGGATCTACGAGCAGTACTTC. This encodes CATSRGGSQWIYEQYF.

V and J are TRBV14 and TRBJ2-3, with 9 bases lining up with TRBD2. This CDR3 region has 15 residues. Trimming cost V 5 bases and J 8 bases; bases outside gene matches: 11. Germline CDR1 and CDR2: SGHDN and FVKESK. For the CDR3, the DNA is TGTGCCAGCAGCACCCAGCGGGGGGTTAGAGTTACGCAGTATTTT. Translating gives CASSTQRGVRVTQYF.

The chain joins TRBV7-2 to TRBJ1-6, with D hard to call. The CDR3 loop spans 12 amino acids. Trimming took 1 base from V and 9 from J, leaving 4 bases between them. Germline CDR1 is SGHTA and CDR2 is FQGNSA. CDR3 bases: TGTGCCAGCAGCTTAGATCTTTCACCCCTCCACTTT. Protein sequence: CASSLDLSPLHF.

The CDR3 spells CASSVSGATYNEQFF. CDR3 bases: TGTGCCAGCAGCGTTAGCGGGGCGACCTACAATGAGCAGTTCTTC. The chain recombines TRBV9 with TRBJ2-1; 8 bases map to TRBD2. Germline V lookup: CDR1 SGDLS, CDR2 YYNGEE. J lost 2 bases, V lost 2 bases, and 3 bases had no gene match. The CDR3 covers 15 residues. The full variable domain, its missing parts supplied by reference TRBV9 and TRBJ2-1, is DSGVTQTPKHLITATGQRVTLRCSPRSGDLSVYWYQQSLDQGLQFLIQYYNGEERAKGNILERFSAQQFPDLHSELNLSSLELGDSALYFCASSVSGATYNEQFFGPGTRLTVL.

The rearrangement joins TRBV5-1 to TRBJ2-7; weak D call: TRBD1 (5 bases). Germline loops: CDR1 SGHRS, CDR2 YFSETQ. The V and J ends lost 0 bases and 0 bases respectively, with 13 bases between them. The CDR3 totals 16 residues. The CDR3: CASSLGNTGGSYEQYF. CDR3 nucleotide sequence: TGCGCCAGCAGCTTGGGGAACACAGGTGGCTCCTACGAGCAGTACTTC.

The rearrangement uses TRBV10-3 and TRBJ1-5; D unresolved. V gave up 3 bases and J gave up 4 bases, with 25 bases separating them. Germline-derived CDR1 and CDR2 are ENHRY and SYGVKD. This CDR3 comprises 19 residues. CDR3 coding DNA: TGTGCCATCAGTGATCCCCCAACTGTAACCAACACCGGGAATCAGCCCCAGCATTTT. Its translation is CAISDPPTVTNTGNQPQHF.

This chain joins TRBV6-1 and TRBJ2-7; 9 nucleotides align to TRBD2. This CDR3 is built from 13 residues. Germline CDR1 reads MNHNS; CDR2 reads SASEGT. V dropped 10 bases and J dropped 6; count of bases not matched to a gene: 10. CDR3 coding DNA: TGTGCCACCTCCGGACTAGCGAACGGCGAGCAGTACTTC. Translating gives CATSGLANGEQYF.

The CDR3 spells CAISGSSADLAYNEQYF. The CDR3 region has the DNA TGTGCCATCAGTGGGTCGAGTGCCGATTTGGCCTACAATGAGCAGTACTTC. The rearrangement joins TRBV10-3 to TRBJ2-1, with D uncertain. The J call may be wrong; the DNA end is better matched by TRBJ2-7. The CDR3 has 17 residues. CDR1 and CDR2 (germline): ENHRY, SYGVKD.

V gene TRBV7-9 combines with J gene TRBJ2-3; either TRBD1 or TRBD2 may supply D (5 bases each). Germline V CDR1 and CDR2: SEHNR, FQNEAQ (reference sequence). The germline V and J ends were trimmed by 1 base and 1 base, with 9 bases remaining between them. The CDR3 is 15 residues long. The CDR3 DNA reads TGTGCCAGCAGCTTAGTGGGGGTGTGCACAGATACGCAGTATTTT. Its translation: CASSLVGVCTDTQYF. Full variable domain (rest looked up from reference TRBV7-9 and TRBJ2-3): DTGVSQNPRHKITKRGQNVTFRCDPISEHNRLYWYRQTLGQGPEFLTYFQNEAQLEKSRLLSDRFSAERPKGSFSTLEIQRTEQGDSAMYLCASSLVGVCTDTQYFGPGTRLTVL.

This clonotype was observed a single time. The CDR3 sequence is CASSKDRAYGYTF. The CDR3 DNA is TGTGCCAGCAGCAAGGACAGGGCCTATGGCTACACCTTC. The chain has TRBV7-9 and TRBJ1-2, with 8 bases identical to TRBD1. The junction had 3 bases not matched to a gene; V was cut back by 5 bases and J by 4 bases. The germline gives CDR1 SEHNR, CDR2 FQNEAQ (reference sequence). The CDR3 length is 13 residues.

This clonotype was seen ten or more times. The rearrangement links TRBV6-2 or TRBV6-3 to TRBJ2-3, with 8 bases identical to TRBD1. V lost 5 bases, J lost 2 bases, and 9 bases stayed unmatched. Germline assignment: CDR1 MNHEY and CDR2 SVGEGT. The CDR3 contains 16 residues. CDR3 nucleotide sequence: TGTGCCAGCAGTCGACAGGGGATCGGGGTCACAGATACGCAGTATTTT. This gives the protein CASSRQGIGVTDTQYF.

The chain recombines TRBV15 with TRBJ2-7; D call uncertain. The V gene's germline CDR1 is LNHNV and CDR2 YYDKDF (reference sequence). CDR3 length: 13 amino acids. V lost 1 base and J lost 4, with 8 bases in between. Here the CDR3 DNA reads TGTGCCACCAGCAGAGCGGGTCCATACGAGCAGTACTTC. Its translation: CATSRAGPYEQYF.

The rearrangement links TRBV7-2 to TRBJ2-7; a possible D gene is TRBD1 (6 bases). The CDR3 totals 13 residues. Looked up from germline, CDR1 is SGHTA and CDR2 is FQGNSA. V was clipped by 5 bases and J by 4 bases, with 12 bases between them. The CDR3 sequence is CASSAPTGYEQYF. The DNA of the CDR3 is TGTGCCAGCAGCGCACCCACAGGGTACGAGCAGTACTTC.

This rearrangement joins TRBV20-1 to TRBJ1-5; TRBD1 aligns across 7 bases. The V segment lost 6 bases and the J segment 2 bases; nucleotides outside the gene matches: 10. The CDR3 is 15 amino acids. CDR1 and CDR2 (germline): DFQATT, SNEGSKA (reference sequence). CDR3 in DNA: TGCAGTGCCTGGATAGCAGGGGGTGGCAATCAGCCCCAGCATTTT. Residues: CSAWIAGGGNQPQHF.

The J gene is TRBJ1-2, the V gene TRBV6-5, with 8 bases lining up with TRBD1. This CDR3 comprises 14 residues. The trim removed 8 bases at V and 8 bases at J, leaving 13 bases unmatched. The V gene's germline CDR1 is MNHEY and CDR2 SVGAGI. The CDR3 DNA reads TGTGCCAGCGCAGGGGGCCGAGGGGGTGGAGGCTACACCTTC. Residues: CASAGGRGGGGYTF.

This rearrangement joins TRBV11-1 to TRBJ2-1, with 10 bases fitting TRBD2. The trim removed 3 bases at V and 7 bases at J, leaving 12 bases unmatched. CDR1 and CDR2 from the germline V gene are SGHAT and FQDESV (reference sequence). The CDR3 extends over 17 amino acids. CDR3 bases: TGTGCCAGCAGCTTCAGAATACTAGCGGGGTTGGCGAATGAGCAGTTCTTC. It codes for CASSFRILAGLANEQFF.

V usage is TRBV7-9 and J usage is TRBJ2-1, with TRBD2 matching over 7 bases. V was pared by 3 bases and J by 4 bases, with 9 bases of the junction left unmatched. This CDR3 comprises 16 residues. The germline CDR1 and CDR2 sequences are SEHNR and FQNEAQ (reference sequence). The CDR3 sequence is CASSFGGAGVYNEQFF. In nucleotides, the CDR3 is TGTGCCAGCAGCTTCGGAGGTGCGGGGGTATACAATGAGCAGTTCTTC.

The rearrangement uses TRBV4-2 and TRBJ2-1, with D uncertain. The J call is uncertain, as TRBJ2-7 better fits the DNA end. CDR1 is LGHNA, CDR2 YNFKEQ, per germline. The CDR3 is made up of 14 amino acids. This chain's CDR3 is CASSHPDSDNEQYF. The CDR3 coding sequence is TGTGCCAGCAGCCATCCCGACTCAGACAATGAGCAGTACTTC.

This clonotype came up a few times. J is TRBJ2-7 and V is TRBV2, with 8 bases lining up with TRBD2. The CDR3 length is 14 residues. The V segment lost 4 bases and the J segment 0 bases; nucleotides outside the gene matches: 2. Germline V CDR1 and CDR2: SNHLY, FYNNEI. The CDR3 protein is CASSASGPSYEQYF. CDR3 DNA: TGTGCCAGCAGTGCTAGCGGGCCCTCCTACGAGCAGTACTTC. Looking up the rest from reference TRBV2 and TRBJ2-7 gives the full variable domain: EPEVTQTPSHQVTQMGQEVILRCVPISNHLYFYWYRQILGQKVEFLVSFYNNEISEKSEIFDDQFSVERPDGSNFTLKIRSTKLEDSAMYFCASSASGPSYEQYFGPGTRLTVT.

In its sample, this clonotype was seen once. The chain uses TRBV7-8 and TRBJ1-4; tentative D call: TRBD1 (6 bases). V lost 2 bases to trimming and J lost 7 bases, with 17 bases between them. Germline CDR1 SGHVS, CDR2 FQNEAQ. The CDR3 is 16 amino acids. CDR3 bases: TGTGCCAGCAGCTTACGCAACACAGGGATCCGTGAAAAACTGTTTTTT. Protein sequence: CASSLRNTGIREKLFF.

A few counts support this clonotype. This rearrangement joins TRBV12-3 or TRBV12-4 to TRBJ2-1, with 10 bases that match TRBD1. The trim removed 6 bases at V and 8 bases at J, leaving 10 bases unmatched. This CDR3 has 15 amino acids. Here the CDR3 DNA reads TGTGCCAGCAGAACCGGGACAGGGGTTTTACATGAGCAGTTCTTC. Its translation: CASRTGTGVLHEQFF.

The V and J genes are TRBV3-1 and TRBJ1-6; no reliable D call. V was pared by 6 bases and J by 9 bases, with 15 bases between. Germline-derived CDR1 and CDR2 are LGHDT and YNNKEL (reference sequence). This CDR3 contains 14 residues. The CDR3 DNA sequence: TGTGCCAGCAGAAGGGCCAAGGTGGGTTCACCCCTCCACTTT. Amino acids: CASRRAKVGSPLHF.

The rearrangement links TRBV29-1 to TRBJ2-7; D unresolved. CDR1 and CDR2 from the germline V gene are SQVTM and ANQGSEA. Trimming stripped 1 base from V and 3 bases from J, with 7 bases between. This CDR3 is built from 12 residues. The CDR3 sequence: CSVEGLYYEQYF. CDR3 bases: TGCAGCGTTGAAGGACTCTACTACGAGCAGTACTTC.

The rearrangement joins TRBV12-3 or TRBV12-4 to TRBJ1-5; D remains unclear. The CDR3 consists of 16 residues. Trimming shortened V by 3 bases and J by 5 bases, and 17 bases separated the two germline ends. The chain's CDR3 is CASSFHKGLGDQPQHF. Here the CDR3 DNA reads TGTGCCAGCAGTTTCCACAAGGGTTTGGGTGATCAGCCCCAGCATTTT.

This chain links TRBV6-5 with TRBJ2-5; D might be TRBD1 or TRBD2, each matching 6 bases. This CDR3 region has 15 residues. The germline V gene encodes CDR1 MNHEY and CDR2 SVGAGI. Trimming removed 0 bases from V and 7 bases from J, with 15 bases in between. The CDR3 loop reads CASSYSGGHKGTQYF. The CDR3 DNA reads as TGTGCCAGCAGTTACTCGGGGGGCCATAAAGGGACCCAGTACTTC.

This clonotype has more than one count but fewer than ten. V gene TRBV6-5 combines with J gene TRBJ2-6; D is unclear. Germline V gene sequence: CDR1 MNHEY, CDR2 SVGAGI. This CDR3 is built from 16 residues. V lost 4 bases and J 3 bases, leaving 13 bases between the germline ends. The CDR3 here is CASSFLLPGGANVLTF. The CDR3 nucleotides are TGTGCCAGCAGTTTTCTTCTGCCTGGTGGGGCCAACGTCCTGACTTTC.

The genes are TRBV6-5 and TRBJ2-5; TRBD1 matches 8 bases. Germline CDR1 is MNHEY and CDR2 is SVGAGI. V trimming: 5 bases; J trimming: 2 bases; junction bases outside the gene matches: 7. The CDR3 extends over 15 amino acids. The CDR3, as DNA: TGTGCCAGCAGTAACTTCAACAGGGGGCAAGAGACCCAGTACTTC. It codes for CASSNFNRGQETQYF.